The 7 T cell receptor beta chains below come from one sample, sequenced in a study of STAT5B mutations in CD4+ large granular lymphocyte leukemia. TCRdb keeps only in-frame clones here, not all; method: immunoSEQ multiplex PCR. The table lists about 6,300 clones, about 76% of them singletons. Sequencing was performed on PBMCs. The origin of the receptors is a woman in her 70s with CD4+ T-cell large granular lymphocyte leukemia.

The chain combines TRBV4-3 with TRBJ2-7; D might be TRBD1 (5 bases). CDR1 is LGHNA, CDR2 YSLEER, per germline. The CDR3 totals 13 residues. V dropped 0 bases and J dropped 5 bases, with 8 bases sitting between them. CDR3 amino acids: CASSQDRANEQYF. For the CDR3, the DNA is TGCGCCAGCAGCCAAGACAGGGCCAACGAGCAGTACTTC.

This clone is categorized as medium-sized. The chain uses TRBV19 and TRBJ1-1; TRBD1 matches 9 bases. Germline trimming cut 6 bases from V and 1 base from J; bases unmatched to any gene: 3. Germline V CDR1 and CDR2: LNHDA, SQIVND (reference sequence). This CDR3 comprises 14 residues. CDR3 nucleotide sequence: TGTGCCAGTAGGGACAGGGGCCAGAACACTGAAGCTTTCTTT. This sequence encodes CASRDRGQNTEAFF.

In this sample, this clone turned up a few times. The CDR3 sequence: CASSVALQGRNYGYTF. The CDR3 nucleotides are TGTGCCAGCAGCGTAGCTTTACAGGGGCGTAACTATGGCTACACCTTC. V gene TRBV9 combines with J gene TRBJ1-2; the match to TRBD1 covers 7 bases. Trimming took 0 bases from V and 1 from J; bases not matched to a gene: 6. This CDR3 is 16 amino acids long. Germline assignment: CDR1 SGDLS and CDR2 YYNGEE.

On this clone itself: Other DNA sequences in this specimen translate into the identical CDR3. DNA of the CDR3: TGCAGTGCTCGCGTGGCAGAGACCCAGTACTTC. This sequence encodes CSARVAETQYF. V gene TRBV20-1 combines with J gene TRBJ2-5; D gene uncertain. This CDR3 spans 11 amino acids. Trimming removed 5 bases at V and 4 bases at J, with 8 bases between. Germline V gives CDR1 DFQATT, CDR2 SNEGSKA (reference sequence).

V usage is TRBV2 and J usage is TRBJ2-4; D is uncertain. Deletions cut 7 bases from V and 2 bases from J, with 9 bases between. From germline, CDR1 is SNHLY and CDR2 FYNNEI. This CDR3 comprises 13 residues. For the CDR3, the DNA is TGTGCCAGCACCCCGACTCCCAAAAACATTCAGTACTTC. Its translation is CASTPTPKNIQYF.

The CDR3 sequence is CASSLGSRVYEQYF. The CDR3 nucleotides read TGTGCCAGCAGCTTAGGTAGCAGGGTTTACGAGCAGTACTTC. This chain connects TRBV7-8 to TRBJ2-7; TRBD1 is a possible D gene (5 bases). CDR3 size: 14 residues. V lost 1 base and J lost 4, with 11 bases in between. Germline CDR1 SGHVS, CDR2 FQNEAQ.

This clone was counted a single time. The gene calls are TRBV27 and TRBJ1-4; TRBD1 matches at 7 bases. Germline lookup yields CDR1 MNHEY and CDR2 SMNVEV (reference sequence). The CDR3 covers 18 residues. V dropped 5 bases and J dropped 10; count of bases not matched to a gene: 22. The CDR3 region has the DNA TGTGCCAGCAGTCCGGTCCCTTCCTTTGGGAGGGGGCGGACAAAACTGTTTTTT. Amino acids: CASSPVPSFGRGRTKLFF.